The 26 T cell receptor beta chains below come from one sample, sequenced in a study of blood T cell repertoires in COVID-19. Profiled with immunoSEQ multiplex PCR; TCRdb holds only in-frame clones, not every one. Of more than 250,000 clones listed, about 90% are singletons. Material for sequencing was PBMCs or T cells enriched from blood (not recorded which). Receptor source: a woman younger than 45 who had recovered from COVID-19.

This chain uses TRBV2 with TRBJ1-5; D is uncertain. Germline assignment: CDR1 SNHLY and CDR2 FYNNEI. V lost 6 bases, J lost 7 bases, and 13 bases lay in between. This CDR3 contains 13 residues. CDR3 nucleotides: TGTGCCAGCAGGAACCTTACACGACAGCCCCAGCATTTT. Residues: CASRNLTRQPQHF.

V usage is TRBV29-1 and J usage is TRBJ1-2, with a weak D call TRBD1 (5 bases). V was cut by 4 bases and J by 5 bases, with 11 bases left in between. Germline lookup yields CDR1 SQVTM and CDR2 ANQGSEA. The CDR3 is made up of 12 amino acids. The DNA for the CDR3 is TGCAGCGTTGGAATGGGGGGTTATGGCTACACCTTC. Amino acids: CSVGMGGYGYTF.

The chain joins TRBV6-1 to TRBJ2-5, with D possibly matching TRBD1 (5 bases). The V and J ends lost 1 base and 5 bases respectively, with 14 bases between them. This CDR3 has 15 residues. Per the germline V gene, CDR1 is MNHNS and CDR2 is SASEGT. This chain's CDR3 is CASSEGQGARETQYF. The CDR3 DNA sequence: TGTGCCAGCAGTGAAGGGCAGGGCGCACGGGAGACCCAGTACTTC.

The V call is TRBV3-1 (or the pseudogene TRBV3-2), the J call TRBJ2-1, with D possibly matching TRBD2 (6 bases). Germline CDR1 and CDR2: LGHDT and YNNKEL (reference sequence). The CDR3 covers 13 residues. V was clipped by 4 bases and J by 10 bases, with 14 bases between them. The chain's CDR3 is CASSPPLLAEQFF. The CDR3 DNA follows: TGTGCCAGCAGCCCCCCTTTGCTAGCGGAGCAGTTCTTC.

CDR3 protein: CSVEDFPNTEAFF. CDR3 in DNA: TGCAGCGTTGAGGACTTCCCGAACACTGAAGCTTTCTTT. The chain couples TRBV29-1 to TRBJ1-1; D unresolved. Between the trimmed V and J ends, which lost 3 bases and 1 base, there was a span of 9 bases. The CDR3 is 13 amino acids. The germline gives CDR1 SQVTM, CDR2 ANQGSEA.

V gene TRBV10-3 combines with J gene TRBJ1-2; the D gene is possibly TRBD1 (6 bases). The V end was cut by 0 bases, the J end by 8 bases, with 10 bases between. In germline, CDR1 is ENHRY, CDR2 SYGVKD. The CDR3 contains 13 residues. The CDR3 DNA sequence: TGTGCCATCAGTGAGTCACAGGGCCGCGGCTACACCTTC. Translation: CAISESQGRGYTF.

The V gene is TRBV19, the J gene TRBJ2-2, with 12 bases matching TRBD2. V lost 5 bases and J lost 3; bases outside the gene matches: 4. The germline gives CDR1 LNHDA, CDR2 SQIVND (reference sequence). CDR3 size: 16 residues. The CDR3 DNA reads TGTGCCAGTAGTTACCGACTAGCGGGAGACACCGGGGAGCTGTTTTTT. It specifies CASSYRLAGDTGELFF.

This clone showed up just a few times. The chain carries TRBV10-3 and TRBJ1-5, with 7 bases aligning to TRBD1. This CDR3 has 12 residues. Trimming removed 10 bases from V and 7 bases from J; junction bases left unmatched: 7. Germline V gene lookup returns CDR1 ENHRY and CDR2 SYGVKD. CDR3 amino acids: CATGGGRQPQHF. DNA for the CDR3: TGTGCCACCGGAGGGGGCCGGCAGCCCCAGCATTTT.

This clone came up once. The J gene is TRBJ2-2, the V gene TRBV5-1; D is perhaps TRBD1 (6 bases). This CDR3 spans 15 amino acids. Germline V gives CDR1 SGHRS, CDR2 YFSETQ. V was pared by 0 bases and J by 9 bases, with 15 bases between. The CDR3 here is CASSLGQASGRELFF. CDR3 bases: TGCGCCAGCAGCTTGGGACAGGCCTCCGGCCGGGAGCTGTTTTTT.

The chain carries TRBV4-3 and TRBJ2-3; TRBD1 is a possible D gene (6 bases). CDR1 is LGHNA and CDR2 is YSLEER in the germline V gene. V was clipped by 1 base and J by 4 bases, with 15 bases between them. The CDR3 covers 16 residues. The DNA for the CDR3 is TGCGCCAGCAGCCAAGTCCTGGGGGCCCGGGCAGATACGCAGTATTTT. It specifies CASSQVLGARADTQYF.

The gene calls are TRBV7-2 and TRBJ2-1; TRBD2 agrees at 16 bases. This CDR3 has 17 amino acids. Germline V CDR1 and CDR2: SGHTA, FQGNSA. J gave up 6 bases and V 6 bases, and 8 bases lay outside the gene matches. The CDR3 DNA sequence: TGTGCCAGCAGGACGGGACTAGCGGGGGGGCAACTCAATGAGCAGTTCTTC. It is translated as CASRTGLAGGQLNEQFF.

The V gene is TRBV3-1 (or the pseudogene TRBV3-2), the J gene TRBJ2-7, with no clear D. The CDR3 is 12 residues long. V lost 3 bases and J lost 1, with 4 bases in between. In germline, CDR1 is LGHDT, CDR2 YNNKEL (reference sequence). CDR3 protein: CASSQTSYEQYF. DNA for the CDR3: TGTGCCAGCAGCCAGACATCCTACGAGCAGTACTTC.

The J gene is TRBJ1-1, the V gene TRBV5-4; 7 positions match TRBD1. Trimming took 5 bases from V and 1 from J; bases not matched to a gene: 2. The CDR3 consists of 13 residues. CDR1 is SGHNT, CDR2 YYREEE, per germline (reference sequence). The CDR3 here is CASRGQQNTEAFF. CDR3 DNA: TGTGCCAGCAGGGGACAGCAGAACACTGAAGCTTTCTTT.

V and J are TRBV28 and TRBJ1-2; TRBD1 might be the D (6 bases). The CDR3 runs to 12 residues. V was clipped by 5 bases and J by 6 bases, with 10 bases between them. Germline V gives CDR1 MDHEN, CDR2 SYDVKM. The CDR3 DNA reads TGTGCCAGCAGTCCACAGGGCCATGGCTACACCTTC. Its translation is CASSPQGHGYTF.

The chain couples TRBV29-1 to TRBJ1-1; the D is unclear. Germline CDR1 reads SQVTM; CDR2 reads ANQGSEA. V lost 4 bases, J lost 0 bases, and 9 bases lay in between. This CDR3 has 13 residues. This chain's CDR3 is CSVAGVLNTEAFF. The DNA of the CDR3 is TGCAGCGTTGCGGGAGTATTGAACACTGAAGCTTTCTTT.

The V gene is TRBV5-1, the J gene TRBJ1-1, with a tentative D call TRBD1 (5 bases). Trimming took off 4 bases at V and 0 bases at J, with 13 bases between the two ends. Germline values: CDR1 SGHRS, CDR2 YFSETQ. The CDR3 length is 15 residues. The DNA for the CDR3 is TGCGCCAGCAGCAGACAGTCTAATATGAACACTGAAGCTTTCTTT. Translating gives CASSRQSNMNTEAFF.

CDR3 DNA: TGTGCCAGCAGCTGGAGGGACAGCATGAACACTGAAGCTTTCTTT. It encodes CASSWRDSMNTEAFF. This chain connects TRBV5-5 to TRBJ1-1, with TRBD1 matching over 7 bases. Germline-derived CDR1 and CDR2 are SGHKS and YYEKEE (reference sequence). This CDR3 comprises 15 residues. Trimming took 3 bases from V and 0 from J; bases not matched to a gene: 5. Full variable domain (outside the CDR3, taken from reference TRBV5-5 and TRBJ1-1): DAGVTQSPTHLIKTRGQQVTLRCSPISGHKSVSWYQQVLGQGPQFIFQYYEKEERGRGNFPDRFSARQFPNYSSELNVNALLLGDSALYLCASSWRDSMNTEAFFGQGTRLTVV.

The chain is built from TRBV19 and TRBJ1-1; possibly TRBD1 for D (5 bases). In germline, CDR1 is LNHDA, CDR2 SQIVND (reference sequence). The CDR3 spans 14 residues. Trimming cost V 4 bases and J 4 bases, with 13 bases left between them. The CDR3 spells CASSTTGQATEAFF. In nucleotides, the CDR3 is TGTGCCAGTAGTACAACAGGTCAGGCCACTGAAGCTTTCTTT.

Here the CDR3 reads CASSDYRETSGNTIYF. The CDR3 DNA follows: TGTGCCAGCAGTGACTACCGGGAGACCTCTGGAAACACCATATATTTT. The chain uses TRBV6-1 and TRBJ1-3; D unresolved. CDR3 length: 16 residues. V lost 3 bases, J lost 0 bases, and 12 bases lay in between. Looked up from germline, CDR1 is MNHNS and CDR2 is SASEGT.

V and J are TRBV7-2 and TRBJ1-2, with a possible D match to TRBD1 (5 bases). The V gene's germline CDR1 is SGHTA and CDR2 FQGNSA. This CDR3 spans 14 amino acids. The V end was cut by 5 bases, the J end by 3 bases, with 13 bases between. Here the CDR3 DNA reads TGTGCCAGCAGCGTCGACAGCTCCCACTATGGCTACACCTTC. Translation gives CASSVDSSHYGYTF.

The rearrangement uses TRBV19 and TRBJ1-4; possible D gene TRBD1, 6 bases. Germline values: CDR1 LNHDA, CDR2 SQIVND (reference sequence). This CDR3 spans 15 amino acids. Between the trimmed V and J ends, which lost 5 bases and 7 bases, there was a span of 17 bases. The CDR3 region has the DNA TGTGCCAGTAGTCCACAGGGCTCGCTCGGTGAAAAACTGTTTTTT. This gives the protein CASSPQGSLGEKLFF.

The chain is built from TRBV7-8 and TRBJ2-7; 9 bases line up with TRBD2. CDR1 is SGHVS, CDR2 FQNEAQ, per germline. J gave up 3 bases and V 3 bases, and 12 bases lay outside the gene matches. The CDR3 contains 17 residues. The CDR3 DNA reads TGTGCCAGCAGCTTGTATGCGGGGGGGGGTCTCCGCTACGAGCAGTACTTC. It encodes CASSLYAGGGLRYEQYF.

The J gene is TRBJ1-3, the V gene TRBV7-6; no clear D gene. The germline V gene encodes CDR1 SGHVS and CDR2 FNYEAQ. The V end was cut by 5 bases, the J end by 2 bases, with 13 bases between. CDR3 length: 15 residues. CDR3: CASSPEFLPGNTIYF. As DNA, the CDR3 is TGTGCCAGCAGCCCGGAGTTTCTCCCTGGAAACACCATATATTTT. Full variable domain (missing parts from reference TRBV7-6 and TRBJ1-3): GAGVSQSPRYKVTKRGQDVALRCDPISGHVSLYWYRQALGQGPEFLTYFNYEAQQDKSGLPNDRFSAERPEGSISTLTIQRTEQRDSAMYRCASSPEFLPGNTIYFGEGSWLTVV.

This chain joins TRBV3-1 (or the pseudogene TRBV3-2) and TRBJ1-3; TRBD1 matches 9 bases. CDR3 size: 16 residues. CDR1 LGHDT and CDR2 YNNKEL come from the germline V gene (reference sequence). After removal of 1 base from V and 4 bases from J, the junction contained 5 bases not matched to a gene. The CDR3 bases are TGTGCCAGCAGCCAAGGTGGTGGGACAGGGGGAAACACCATATATTTT. This codes for CASSQGGGTGGNTIYF.

The gene calls are TRBV9 and TRBJ2-1, with D possibly TRBD2 on 6 matching bases. Looked up from germline, CDR1 is SGDLS and CDR2 is YYNGEE. The length of the CDR3 is 14 residues. Trimming shortened V by 0 bases and J by 9 bases, and 13 bases separated the two germline ends. CDR3 in amino acids: CASSVGGGVGEQFF. The CDR3 region has the DNA TGTGCCAGCAGCGTAGGTGGAGGGGTTGGTGAGCAGTTCTTC.

The rearrangement joins TRBV3-1 (or the pseudogene TRBV3-2) to TRBJ1-2, with 9 bases that match TRBD1. This CDR3 is 15 amino acids long. The germline gives CDR1 LGHDT, CDR2 YNNKEL (reference sequence). The J segment lost 4 bases and the V segment lost 4 bases, leaving 7 bases of the junction unmatched. The CDR3: CASSPKTGGVYGYTF. CDR3 DNA: TGTGCCAGCAGCCCGAAGACAGGGGGGGTCTATGGCTACACCTTC.